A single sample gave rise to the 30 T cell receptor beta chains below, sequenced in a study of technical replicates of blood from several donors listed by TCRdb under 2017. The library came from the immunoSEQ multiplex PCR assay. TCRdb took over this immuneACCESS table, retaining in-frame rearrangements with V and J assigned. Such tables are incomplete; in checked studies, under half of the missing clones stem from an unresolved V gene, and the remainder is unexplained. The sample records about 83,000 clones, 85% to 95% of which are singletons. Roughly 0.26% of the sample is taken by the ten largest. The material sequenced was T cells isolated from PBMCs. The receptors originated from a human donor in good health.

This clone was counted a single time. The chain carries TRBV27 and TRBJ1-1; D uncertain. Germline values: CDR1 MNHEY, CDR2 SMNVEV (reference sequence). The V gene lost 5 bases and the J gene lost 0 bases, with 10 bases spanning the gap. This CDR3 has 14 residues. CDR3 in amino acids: CASSPTQMNTEAFF. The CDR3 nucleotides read TGTGCCAGCAGTCCCACACAGATGAACACTGAAGCTTTCTTT.

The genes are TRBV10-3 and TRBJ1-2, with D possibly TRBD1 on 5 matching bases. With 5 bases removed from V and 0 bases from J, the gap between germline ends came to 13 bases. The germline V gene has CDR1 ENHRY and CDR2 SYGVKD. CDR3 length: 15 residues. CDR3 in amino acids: CAISREGRTNYGYTF. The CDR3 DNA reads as TGTGCCATCAGTCGGGAGGGGCGAACTAACTATGGCTACACCTTC.

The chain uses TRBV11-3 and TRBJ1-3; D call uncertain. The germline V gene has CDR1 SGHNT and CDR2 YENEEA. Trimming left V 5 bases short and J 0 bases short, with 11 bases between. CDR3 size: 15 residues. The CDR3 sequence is CASSARRSSGNTIYF. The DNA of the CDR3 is TGTGCCAGCAGCGCTAGACGCAGCTCTGGAAACACCATATATTTT. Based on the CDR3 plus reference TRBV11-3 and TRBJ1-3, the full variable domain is EAGVVQSPRYKIIEKKQPVAFWCNPISGHNTLYWYLQNLGQGPELLIRYENEEAVDDSQLPKDRFSAERLKGVDSTLKIQPAELGDSAVYLCASSARRSSGNTIYFGEGSWLTVV.

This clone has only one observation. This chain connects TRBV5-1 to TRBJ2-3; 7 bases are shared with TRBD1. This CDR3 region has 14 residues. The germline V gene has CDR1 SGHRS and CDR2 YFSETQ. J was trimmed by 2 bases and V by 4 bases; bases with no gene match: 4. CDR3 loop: CASSRDRDTDTQYF. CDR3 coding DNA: TGCGCCAGCAGCCGTGACAGGGACACAGATACGCAGTATTTT.

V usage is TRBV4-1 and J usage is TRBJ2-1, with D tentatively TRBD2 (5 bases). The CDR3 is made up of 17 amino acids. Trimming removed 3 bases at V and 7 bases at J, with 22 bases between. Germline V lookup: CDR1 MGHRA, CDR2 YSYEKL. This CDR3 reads CASSHIIRRLETNEQFF. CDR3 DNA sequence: TGCGCCAGCAGCCATATTATAAGGAGGTTAGAGACTAATGAGCAGTTCTTC.

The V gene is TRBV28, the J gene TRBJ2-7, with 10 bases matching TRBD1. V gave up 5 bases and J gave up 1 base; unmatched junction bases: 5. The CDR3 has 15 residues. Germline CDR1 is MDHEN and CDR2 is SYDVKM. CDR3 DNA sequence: TGTGCCAGCAGTCCGGGACAGGGGATATCCTACGAGCAGTACTTC. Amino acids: CASSPGQGISYEQYF.

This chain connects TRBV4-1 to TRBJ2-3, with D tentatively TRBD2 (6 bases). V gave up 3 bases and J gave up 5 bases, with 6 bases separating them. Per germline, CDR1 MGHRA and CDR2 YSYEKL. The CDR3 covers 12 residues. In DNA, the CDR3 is TGCGCCAGCAGCCAGGAGGGAGATACGCAGTATTTT. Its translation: CASSQEGDTQYF.

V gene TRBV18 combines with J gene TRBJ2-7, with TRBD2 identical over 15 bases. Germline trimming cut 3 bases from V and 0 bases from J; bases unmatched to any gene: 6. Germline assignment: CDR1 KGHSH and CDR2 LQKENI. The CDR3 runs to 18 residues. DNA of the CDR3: TGTGCCAGCTCACCCGGGACTAGCGGGGGGCAGAGCTCCTACGAGCAGTACTTC. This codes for CASSPGTSGGQSSYEQYF. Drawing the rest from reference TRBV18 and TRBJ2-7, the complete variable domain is NAGVMQNPRHLVRRRGQEARLRCSPMKGHSHVYWYRQLPEEGLKFMVYLQKENIIDESGMPKERFSAEFPKEGPSILRIQQVVRGDSAAYFCASSPGTSGGQSSYEQYFGPGTRLTVT.

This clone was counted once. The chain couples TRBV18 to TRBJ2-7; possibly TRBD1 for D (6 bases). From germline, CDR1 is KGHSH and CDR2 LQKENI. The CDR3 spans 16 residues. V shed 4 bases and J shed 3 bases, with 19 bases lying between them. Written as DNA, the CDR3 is TGTGCCAGCTCACGGTTTGAGACAGGCGGAGACTACGAGCAGTACTTC. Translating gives CASSRFETGGDYEQYF.

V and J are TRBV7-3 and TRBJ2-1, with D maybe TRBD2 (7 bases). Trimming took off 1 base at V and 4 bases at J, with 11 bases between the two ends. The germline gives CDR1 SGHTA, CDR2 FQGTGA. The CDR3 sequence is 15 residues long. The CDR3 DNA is TGTGCCAGCAGCTTAAGGGGGGGCTCGTACAATGAGCAGTTCTTC. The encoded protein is CASSLRGGSYNEQFF.

The CDR3 bases are TGTGCCAGCAACCGGGACAGGCCATACAATGAGCAGTTCTTC. As protein: CASNRDRPYNEQFF. This sequence joins TRBV28 and TRBJ2-1, with 8 bases lining up with TRBD1. This CDR3 region has 14 residues. Germline V CDR1 and CDR2: MDHEN, SYDVKM. J was trimmed by 4 bases and V by 7 bases; bases with no gene match: 6.

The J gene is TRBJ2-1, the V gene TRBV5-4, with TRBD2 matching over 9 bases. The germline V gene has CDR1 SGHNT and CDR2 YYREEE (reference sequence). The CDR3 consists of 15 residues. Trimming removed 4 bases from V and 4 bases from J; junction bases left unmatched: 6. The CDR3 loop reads CASSHSSGTYNEQFF. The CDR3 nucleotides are TGTGCCAGCAGCCATTCTAGCGGGACTTACAATGAGCAGTTCTTC.

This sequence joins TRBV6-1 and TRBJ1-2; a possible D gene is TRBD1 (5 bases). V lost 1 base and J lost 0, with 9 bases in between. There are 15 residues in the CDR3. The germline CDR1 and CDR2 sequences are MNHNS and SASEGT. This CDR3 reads CASSEEGVPNYGYTF. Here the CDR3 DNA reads TGTGCCAGCAGTGAAGAAGGGGTACCTAACTATGGCTACACCTTC.

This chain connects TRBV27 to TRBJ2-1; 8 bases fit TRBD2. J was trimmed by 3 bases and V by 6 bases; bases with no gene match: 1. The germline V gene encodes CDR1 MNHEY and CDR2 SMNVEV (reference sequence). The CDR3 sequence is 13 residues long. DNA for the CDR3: TGTGCCAGCAGGGCGGGGGGCTACAATGAGCAGTTCTTC. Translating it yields CASRAGGYNEQFF.

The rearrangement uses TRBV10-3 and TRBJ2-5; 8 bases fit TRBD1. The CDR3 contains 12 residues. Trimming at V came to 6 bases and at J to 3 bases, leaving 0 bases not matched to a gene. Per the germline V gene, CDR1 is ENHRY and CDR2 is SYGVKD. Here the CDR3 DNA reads TGTGCCATCAGGGACAGGGAAGAGACCCAGTACTTC. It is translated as CAIRDREETQYF.

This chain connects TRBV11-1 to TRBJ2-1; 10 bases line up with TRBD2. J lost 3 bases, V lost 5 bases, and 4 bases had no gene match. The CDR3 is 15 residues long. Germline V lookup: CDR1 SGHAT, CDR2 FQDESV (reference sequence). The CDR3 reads CASSHSGGRYNEQFF. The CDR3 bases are TGTGCCAGCAGCCATAGCGGGGGGCGCTACAATGAGCAGTTCTTC.

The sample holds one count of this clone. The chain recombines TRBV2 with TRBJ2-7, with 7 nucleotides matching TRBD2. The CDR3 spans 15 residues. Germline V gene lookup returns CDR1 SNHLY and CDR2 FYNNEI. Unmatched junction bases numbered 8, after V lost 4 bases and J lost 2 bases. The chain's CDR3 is CASSGTGTTAYEQYF. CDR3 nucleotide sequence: TGTGCCAGCAGTGGAACCGGGACTACAGCCTACGAGCAGTACTTC.

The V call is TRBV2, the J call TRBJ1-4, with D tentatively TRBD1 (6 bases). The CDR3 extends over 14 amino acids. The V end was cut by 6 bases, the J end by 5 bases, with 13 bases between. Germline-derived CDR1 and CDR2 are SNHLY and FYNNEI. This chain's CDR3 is CASRTGTKNEKLFF. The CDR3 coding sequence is TGTGCCAGCAGGACAGGAACCAAAAATGAAAAACTGTTTTTT.

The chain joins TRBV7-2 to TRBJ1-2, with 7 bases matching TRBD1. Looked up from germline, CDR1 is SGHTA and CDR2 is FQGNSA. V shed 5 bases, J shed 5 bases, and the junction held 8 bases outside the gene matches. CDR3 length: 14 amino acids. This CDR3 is CASSRGQQLYGYTF. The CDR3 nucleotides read TGTGCCAGCAGCCGGGGACAGCAGCTTTATGGCTACACCTTC.

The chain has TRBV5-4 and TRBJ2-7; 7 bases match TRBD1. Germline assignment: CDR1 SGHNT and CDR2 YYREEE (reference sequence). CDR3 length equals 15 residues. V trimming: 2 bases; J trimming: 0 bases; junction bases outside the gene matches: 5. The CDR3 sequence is CASSLGTVSSYEQYF. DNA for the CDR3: TGTGCCAGCAGCTTAGGGACAGTAAGCTCCTACGAGCAGTACTTC.

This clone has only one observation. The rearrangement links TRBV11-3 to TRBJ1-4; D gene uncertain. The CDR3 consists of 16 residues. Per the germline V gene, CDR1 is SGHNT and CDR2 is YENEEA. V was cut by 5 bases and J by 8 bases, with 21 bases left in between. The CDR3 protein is CASSPRGSPWQEKLFF. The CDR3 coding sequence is TGTGCCAGCAGCCCCCGAGGGTCCCCTTGGCAGGAAAAACTGTTTTTT.

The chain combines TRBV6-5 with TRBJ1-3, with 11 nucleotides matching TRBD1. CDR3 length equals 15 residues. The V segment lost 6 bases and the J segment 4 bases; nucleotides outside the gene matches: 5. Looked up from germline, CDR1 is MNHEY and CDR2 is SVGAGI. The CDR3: CASSQGQGAGNTIYF. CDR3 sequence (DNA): TGTGCCAGCAGCCAAGGACAGGGGGCGGGAAACACCATATATTTT.

Here the CDR3 DNA reads TGTGCCTGGATCCCCACTAGCGGGGAAAGCACAGATACGCAGTATTTT. Translated, it gives CAWIPTSGESTDTQYF. The rearrangement links TRBV30 to TRBJ2-3; TRBD2 matches 10 bases. CDR3 size: 16 residues. CDR1 is GTSNPN, CDR2 SVGIG, per germline (reference sequence). The V and J ends lost 4 bases and 0 bases, in that order; junction bases with no gene match: 7.

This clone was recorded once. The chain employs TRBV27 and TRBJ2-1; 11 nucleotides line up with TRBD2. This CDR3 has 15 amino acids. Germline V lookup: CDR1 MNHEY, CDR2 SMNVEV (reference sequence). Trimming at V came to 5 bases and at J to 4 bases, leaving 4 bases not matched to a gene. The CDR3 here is CASSQGTSGYNEQFF. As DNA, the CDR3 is TGTGCCAGCAGTCAGGGGACTAGCGGATACAATGAGCAGTTCTTC.

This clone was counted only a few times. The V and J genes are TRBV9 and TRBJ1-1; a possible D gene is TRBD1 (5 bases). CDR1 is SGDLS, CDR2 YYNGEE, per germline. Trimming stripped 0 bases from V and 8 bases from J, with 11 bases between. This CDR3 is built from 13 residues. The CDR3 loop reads CASSVESRTEAFF. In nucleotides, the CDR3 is TGTGCCAGCAGCGTAGAGTCGAGGACAGAAGCTTTCTTT.

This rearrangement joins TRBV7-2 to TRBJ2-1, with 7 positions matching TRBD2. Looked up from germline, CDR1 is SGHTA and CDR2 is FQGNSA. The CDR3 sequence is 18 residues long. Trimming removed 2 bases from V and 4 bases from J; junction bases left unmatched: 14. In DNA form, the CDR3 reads TGTGCCAGCAGCTTACAACCTCCAGGCGCTAGCGGATACAATGAGCAGTTCTTC. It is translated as CASSLQPPGASGYNEQFF.

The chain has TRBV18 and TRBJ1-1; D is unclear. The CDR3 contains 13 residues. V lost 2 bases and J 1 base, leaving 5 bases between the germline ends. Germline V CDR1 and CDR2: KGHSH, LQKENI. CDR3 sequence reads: CASSPAGNTEAFF. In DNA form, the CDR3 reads TGTGCCAGCTCACCAGCGGGGAACACTGAAGCTTTCTTT.

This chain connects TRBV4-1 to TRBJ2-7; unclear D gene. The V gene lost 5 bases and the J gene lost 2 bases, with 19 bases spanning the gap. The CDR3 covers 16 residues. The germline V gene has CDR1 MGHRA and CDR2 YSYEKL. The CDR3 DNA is TGCGCCAGCAGCTTAATAAGCGAAACCAGCACCTACGAGCAGTACTTC. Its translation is CASSLISETSTYEQYF.

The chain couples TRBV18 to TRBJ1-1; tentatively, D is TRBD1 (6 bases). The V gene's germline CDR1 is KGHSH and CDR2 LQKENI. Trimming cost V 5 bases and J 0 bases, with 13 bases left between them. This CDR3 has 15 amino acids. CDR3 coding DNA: TGTGCCAGCTCAGTTTCCAGGGGAATGAACACTGAAGCTTTCTTT. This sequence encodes CASSVSRGMNTEAFF.

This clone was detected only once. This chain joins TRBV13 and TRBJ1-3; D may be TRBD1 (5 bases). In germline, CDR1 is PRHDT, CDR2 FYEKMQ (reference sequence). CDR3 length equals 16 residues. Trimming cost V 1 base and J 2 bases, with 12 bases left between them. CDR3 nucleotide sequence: TGTGCCAGCAGCTTAGAGGGCAGGGTAGCTGGAAACACCATATATTTT. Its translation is CASSLEGRVAGNTIYF.